Listed below are T cell receptor beta chains from one sample, sequenced in a study of control samples from healthy donors and cancer patients. The protocol was immunoSEQ multiplex PCR, while the TCRdb copy is restricted to in-frame clones and leaves out a portion. Of 130,000 or so clones in the sample, around nine tenths were seen once. The sample was PBMCs. These receptors were obtained from a middle-aged man with head and neck cancer. Each CDR3 is given with its conserved first and last residue. A D gene is named only where the DNA matches it firmly. Rows give clone size only sometimes, using once, few, many, or a class for an expanded clone.

clone size: NA
V gene: TRBV27
J gene: TRBJ2-7
D gene: TRBD2
CDR3 protein: CASSPSTSYYEQYF
CDR3 DNA: TGTGCCAGCAGTCCCTCGACTAGCTACTACGAGCAGTACTTC

clone size: NA
V gene: TRBV5-1
J gene: TRBJ1-1
D gene: NA
CDR3 protein: CASSLGSNTEAFF
CDR3 DNA: TGCGCCAGCAGCTTAGGATCGAACACTGAAGCTTTCTTT

clone size: NA
V gene: TRBV14
J gene: TRBJ2-2
D gene: TRBD1
CDR3 protein: CASSQGQGLAGELFF
CDR3 DNA: TGTGCCAGCAGCCAGGGACAGGGGCTGGCCGGGGAGCTGTTTTTT

clone size: NA
V gene: TRBV7-9
J gene: TRBJ2-7
D gene: NA
CDR3 protein: CASSLAGTGWLVDYEQYF
CDR3 DNA: TGTGCCAGCAGCTTAGCGGGAACTGGGTGGCTAGTCGACTACGAGCAGTACTTC

clone size: NA
V gene: TRBV16
J gene: TRBJ1-2
D gene: TRBD1
CDR3 protein: CASSRTNPGQTRGYTF
CDR3 DNA: TGTGCCAGCAGCCGAACAAACCCGGGACAGACTCGTGGCTACACCTTC

clone size: NA
V gene: TRBV11-3
J gene: TRBJ1-1
D gene: NA
CDR3 protein: CASSLDRATF
CDR3 DNA: TGTGCCAGCAGCTTAGATAGGGCCACGTTT

clone size: NA
V gene: TRBV28
J gene: TRBJ2-2
D gene: NA
CDR3 protein: CASSNPQAEVDTGELFF
CDR3 DNA: TGTGCCAGCAGTAACCCACAGGCGGAAGTTGACACCGGGGAGCTGTTTTTT

clone size: NA
V gene: TRBV27
J gene: TRBJ1-2
D gene: TRBD1
CDR3 protein: CASGRGINYGYTF
CDR3 DNA: TGTGCCAGCGGCAGGGGGATAAACTATGGCTACACCTTC

clone size: few
V gene: TRBV11-2
J gene: TRBJ2-5
D gene: NA
CDR3 protein: CASGTQETQYF
CDR3 DNA: TGTGCCAGCGGAACCCAAGAGACCCAGTACTTC

clone size: NA
V gene: TRBV6-5
J gene: TRBJ2-1
D gene: NA
CDR3 protein: CASSYSVRSYNEQFF
CDR3 DNA: TGTGCCAGCAGTTACTCGGTCAGGTCCTACAATGAGCAGTTCTTC

clone size: NA
V gene: TRBV6-5
J gene: TRBJ1-1
D gene: TRBD1
CDR3 protein: CASRTGQTNTEAFF
CDR3 DNA: TGTGCCAGCAGGACGGGACAGACGAACACTGAAGCTTTCTTT

clone size: NA
V gene: TRBV19
J gene: TRBJ2-2
D gene: NA
CDR3 protein: CASTFAGELFF
CDR3 DNA: TGTGCCAGTACCTTCGCCGGGGAGCTGTTTTTT

clone size: once
V gene: TRBV11-1
J gene: TRBJ2-1
D gene: NA
CDR3 protein: CASSFQGLGRNEQFF
CDR3 DNA: TGTGCCAGCAGCTTCCAAGGACTTGGAAGGAATGAGCAGTTCTTC

clone size: NA
V gene: TRBV6-4
J gene: TRBJ2-1
D gene: NA
CDR3 protein: CASSALSGSYNEQFF
CDR3 DNA: TGTGCCAGCAGTGCCCTTAGCGGCTCCTACAATGAGCAGTTCTTC

clone size: NA
V gene: TRBV9
J gene: TRBJ2-5
D gene: NA
CDR3 protein: CASSETGTTGETQYF
CDR3 DNA: TGTGCCAGCAGCGAGACAGGTACCACAGGGGAGACCCAGTACTTC

clone size: NA
V gene: TRBV9
J gene: TRBJ2-2
D gene: TRBD2
CDR3 protein: CASSVYSGGTKAAGELFF
CDR3 DNA: TGTGCCAGCAGCGTTTATAGCGGGGGAACCAAGGCAGCCGGGGAGCTGTTTTTT

clone size: NA
V gene: TRBV11-2
J gene: TRBJ1-1
D gene: TRBD1
CDR3 protein: CASRTGTGANTEAFF
CDR3 DNA: TGTGCCAGCAGAACCGGGACAGGGGCGAACACTGAAGCTTTCTTT

clone size: NA
V gene: TRBV5-5
J gene: TRBJ1-5
D gene: NA
CDR3 protein: CASSPEGGNQPQHF
CDR3 DNA: TGTGCCAGCAGCCCTGAGGGAGGCAATCAGCCCCAGCATTTT

clone size: NA
V gene: TRBV11-2
J gene: TRBJ2-1
D gene: TRBD2
CDR3 protein: CASSVSGTTRDNEQFF
CDR3 DNA: TGTGCCAGCAGCGTCTCCGGGACTACCCGCGACAATGAGCAGTTCTTC

clone size: NA
V gene: TRBV5-4
J gene: TRBJ1-6
D gene: TRBD1
CDR3 protein: CASSLEDRVFSPLHF
CDR3 DNA: TGTGCCAGCAGCTTGGAGGACAGGGTGTTTTCACCCCTCCACTTT

clone size: NA
V gene: TRBV7-9
J gene: TRBJ1-1
D gene: NA
CDR3 protein: CASSLRDTAFF
CDR3 DNA: TGTGCCAGCAGCCTCCGGGACACGGCTTTCTTT

clone size: NA
V gene: TRBV19
J gene: TRBJ1-2
D gene: TRBD1
CDR3 protein: CASSMTGGYGYTF
CDR3 DNA: TGTGCCAGTAGTATGACAGGGGGCTATGGCTACACCTTC

clone size: NA
V gene: TRBV2
J gene: TRBJ1-6
D gene: NA
CDR3 protein: CASSVRSILSPLHF
CDR3 DNA: TGTGCCAGCAGCGTCCGGTCGATTCTTTCACCCCTCCACTTT

clone size: NA
V gene: TRBV2
J gene: TRBJ1-1
D gene: NA
CDR3 protein: CASSPTLPTEAFF
CDR3 DNA: TGTGCCAGCAGTCCAACCCTACCTACTGAAGCTTTCTTT

clone size: NA
V gene: TRBV19
J gene: TRBJ2-2
D gene: TRBD2
CDR3 protein: CASSPSGPGGTGELFF
CDR3 DNA: TGTGCCAGTAGCCCCAGCGGCCCGGGGGGCACCGGGGAGCTGTTTTTT

clone size: once
V gene: TRBV6-1
J gene: TRBJ1-6
D gene: NA
CDR3 protein: CASSERLSGIGVGSPLHF
CDR3 DNA: TGTGCCAGCAGTGAAAGGCTTTCCGGGATAGGGGTGGGTTCACCCCTCCACTTT

clone size: NA
V gene: TRBV7-9
J gene: TRBJ2-1
D gene: TRBD2
CDR3 protein: CASSLPLGTSGRNEQFF
CDR3 DNA: TGTGCCAGCAGCTTACCCCTCGGGACTAGCGGGAGAAATGAGCAGTTCTTC

clone size: NA
V gene: TRBV27
J gene: TRBJ1-6
D gene: NA
CDR3 protein: CASSFLPGSSYNSPLHF
CDR3 DNA: TGTGCCAGCAGTTTTCTCCCAGGGAGCTCCTATAATTCACCCCTCCACTTT